This is a list of T cell receptor beta chains from one sample in a study of T cell changes during pregnancy in multiple sclerosis. Sequencing used immunoSEQ multiplex PCR; TCRdb keeps in-frame clones, though not all of them. There are around 100,000 clones in the sample; approximately 94% occur only once, and about 0.9% lies in the top ten. The sample in question was peripheral blood, obtained before pregnancy. The receptors derive from a female donor with multiple sclerosis, enrolled in a pregnancy study. Both conserved end residues are part of each CDR3. A D gene is named only where the DNA matches it firmly. Only some rows state a clone size, as once, few, many or a class for expanded clones.

j_gene: TRBJ2-7; len: 13; v_gene: TRBV5-6; d_gene: NA; abundance: NA; CDR3aa: CASSLVGGSEQYF; CDR3nt: TGTGCCAGCAGCTTGGTCGGGGGTTCCGAGCAGTACTTC
j_gene: TRBJ2-7; len: 13; v_gene: TRBV9; d_gene: TRBD2; abundance: NA; CDR3aa: CASSLGRASEQYF; CDR3nt: TGTGCCAGCAGCCTAGGGAGGGCGTCCGAGCAGTACTTC
j_gene: TRBJ2-1; len: 16; v_gene: TRBV12-5; d_gene: TRBD2; abundance: NA; CDR3aa: CASGWTGLAANNEQFF; CDR3nt: TGTGCTAGTGGTTGGACCGGACTAGCGGCCAACAATGAGCAGTTCTTC
j_gene: TRBJ1-5; len: 15; v_gene: TRBV27; d_gene: NA; abundance: NA; CDR3aa: CASSPGGRGNQPQHF; CDR3nt: TGTGCCAGCAGTCCGGGGGGTAGGGGAAATCAGCCCCAGCATTTT
j_gene: TRBJ2-1; len: 14; v_gene: TRBV25-1; d_gene: TRBD2; abundance: once; CDR3aa: CASSVASGHNEQFF; CDR3nt: TGTGCCAGCAGTGTGGCTAGCGGGCACAATGAGCAGTTCTTC
j_gene: TRBJ2-1; len: 16; v_gene: TRBV5-1; d_gene: NA; abundance: NA; CDR3aa: CASSLARDLLNNEQFF; CDR3nt: TGCGCCAGCAGCTTGGCCAGGGACTTACTCAACAATGAGCAGTTCTTC
j_gene: TRBJ1-1; len: 15; v_gene: TRBV18; d_gene: TRBD1; abundance: NA; CDR3aa: CASSQETGASTEAFF; CDR3nt: TGTGCCAGCTCCCAGGAGACAGGGGCCAGCACTGAAGCTTTCTTT
j_gene: TRBJ2-5; len: 16; v_gene: TRBV15; d_gene: NA; abundance: NA; CDR3aa: CATSRDQRRQGETQYF; CDR3nt: TGTGCCACCAGCAGAGATCAGCGTAGGCAGGGGGAGACCCAGTACTTC
j_gene: TRBJ2-3; len: 18; v_gene: TRBV5-5; d_gene: TRBD2; abundance: NA; CDR3aa: CASSLIVTSGSVLGTQYF; CDR3nt: TGTGCCAGCAGCTTGATTGTAACTAGCGGGAGCGTCCTGGGTACGCAGTATTTT
j_gene: TRBJ2-7; len: 15; v_gene: TRBV5-1; d_gene: TRBD2; abundance: once; CDR3aa: CASSLGTSGTSEQYF; CDR3nt: TGCGCCAGCAGCCTCGGGACTAGCGGGACCTCCGAGCAGTACTTC
j_gene: TRBJ1-2; len: 14; v_gene: TRBV27; d_gene: TRBD1; abundance: NA; CDR3aa: CASSLSQGAHGYTF; CDR3nt: TGTGCCAGCAGTTTATCACAGGGGGCGCACGGCTACACCTTC
j_gene: TRBJ2-7; len: 17; v_gene: TRBV15; d_gene: NA; abundance: NA; CDR3aa: CATSREYQGAGSYEQYF; CDR3nt: TGTGCCACCAGCAGAGAATACCAGGGCGCCGGGTCCTACGAGCAGTACTTC
j_gene: TRBJ2-7; len: 15; v_gene: TRBV28; d_gene: TRBD2; abundance: NA; CDR3aa: CASRLGTSASYEQYF; CDR3nt: TGTGCCAGCAGACTCGGGACTAGTGCCTCCTACGAGCAGTACTTC
j_gene: TRBJ2-2; len: 14; v_gene: TRBV18; d_gene: NA; abundance: NA; CDR3aa: CASSPYENTGELFF; CDR3nt: TGTGCCAGCTCACCCTACGAGAACACCGGGGAGCTGTTTTTT
j_gene: TRBJ1-1; len: 15; v_gene: TRBV4-1; d_gene: NA; abundance: medium-sized; CDR3aa: CASSQDWGGGTEAFF; CDR3nt: TGCGCCAGCAGCCAAGATTGGGGAGGGGGCACTGAAGCTTTCTTT
j_gene: TRBJ2-3; len: 13; v_gene: TRBV30; d_gene: NA; abundance: NA; CDR3aa: CAWSNLASDTQYF; CDR3nt: TGTGCCTGGAGTAACCTAGCGTCAGATACGCAGTATTTT
j_gene: TRBJ2-2; len: 15; v_gene: TRBV5-1; d_gene: TRBD1; abundance: NA; CDR3aa: CASSLAGGDTGELFF; CDR3nt: TGCGCCAGCAGCTTGGCAGGGGGCGACACCGGGGAGCTGTTTTTT
j_gene: TRBJ2-7; len: 13; v_gene: TRBV19; d_gene: NA; abundance: NA; CDR3aa: CASSIRPRGEQYF; CDR3nt: TGTGCCAGTAGTATCCGCCCCCGGGGGGAGCAGTACTTC
j_gene: TRBJ1-2; len: 12; v_gene: TRBV30; d_gene: TRBD1; abundance: few; CDR3aa: CAWSTGGYGYTF; CDR3nt: TGTGCCTGGAGTACAGGGGGCTATGGCTACACCTTC
j_gene: TRBJ1-4; len: 14; v_gene: TRBV6-5; d_gene: NA; abundance: NA; CDR3aa: CASGFFTIPGKLFF; CDR3nt: TGTGCCAGCGGGTTTTTTACCATCCCGGGGAAACTGTTTTTT
j_gene: TRBJ1-1; len: 15; v_gene: TRBV7-2; d_gene: TRBD1; abundance: NA; CDR3aa: CASSPRQGINTEAFF; CDR3nt: TGTGCCAGCAGCCCCAGACAGGGGATAAACACTGAAGCTTTCTTT
j_gene: TRBJ1-2; len: 19; v_gene: TRBV13; d_gene: TRBD1; abundance: once; CDR3aa: CASSLGAIDRETRHYGYTF; CDR3nt: TGTGCCAGCAGCTTAGGCGCCATTGACAGGGAGACCCGACACTATGGCTACACCTTC
j_gene: TRBJ2-1; len: 17; v_gene: TRBV5-8; d_gene: NA; abundance: NA; CDR3aa: CASSLGAIQSSYNEQFF; CDR3nt: TGTGCCAGCAGCTTGGGGGCTATCCAGAGCTCCTACAATGAGCAGTTCTTC